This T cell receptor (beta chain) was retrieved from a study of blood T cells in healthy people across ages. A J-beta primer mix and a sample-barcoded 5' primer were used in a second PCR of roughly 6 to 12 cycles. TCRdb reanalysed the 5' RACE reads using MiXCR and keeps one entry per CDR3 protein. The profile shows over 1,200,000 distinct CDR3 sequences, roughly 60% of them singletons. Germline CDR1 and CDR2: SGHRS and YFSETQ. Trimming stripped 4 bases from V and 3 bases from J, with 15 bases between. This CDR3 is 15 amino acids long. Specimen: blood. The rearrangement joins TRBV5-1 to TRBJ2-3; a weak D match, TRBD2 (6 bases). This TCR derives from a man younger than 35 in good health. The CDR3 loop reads CASSPAGRGTDTQYF. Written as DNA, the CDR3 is TGCGCCAGCAGCCCAGCAGGCCGGGGGACAGATACGCAGTATTTT.